The rows below give T cell receptor beta chains drawn from one sample of a study of blood T cell repertoires in COVID-19. Some clones are missing from TCRdb's copy, which holds only in-frame ones; the method was immunoSEQ multiplex PCR. The sample lists approximately 100,000 clones; 85% were seen once. Sequences were obtained from peripheral blood. These receptors all come from a woman in her 70s with active or convalescent COVID-19. Both conserved end residues are part of each CDR3. A D gene is named only where the DNA matches it firmly. The size of a clone is reported for some rows only, either as once, few or many, or as a class for expanded clones.

v_call: TRBV18; d_call: TRBD2; clone_size: -; j_call: TRBJ2-3; cdr3_aa: CASSLTSGTTDTQYF; cdr3_nt: TGTGCCAGCTCACTGACTAGCGGGACGACAGATACGCAGTATTTT
v_call: TRBV7-2; d_call: TRBD2; clone_size: -; j_call: TRBJ2-7; cdr3_aa: CASSLTSGRGGTYEQYF; cdr3_nt: TGTGCCAGCAGCTTAACTAGCGGGAGGGGGGGCACCTACGAGCAGTACTTC
v_call: TRBV4-3; d_call: TRBD1; clone_size: few; j_call: TRBJ2-5; cdr3_aa: CASSQNPSITGGEETQYF; cdr3_nt: TGCGCCAGCAGCCAAAACCCCTCAATAACAGGGGGAGAAGAGACCCAGTACTTC
v_call: TRBV10-3; d_call: TRBD1; clone_size: -; j_call: TRBJ2-7; cdr3_aa: CAISESVGQVRDEQYF; cdr3_nt: TGTGCCATCAGTGAGTCCGTGGGACAGGTGCGAGACGAGCAGTACTTC
v_call: TRBV7-2; d_call: -; clone_size: -; j_call: TRBJ2-7; cdr3_aa: CASSLSSHGSVPYEQYF; cdr3_nt: TGTGCCAGCAGCTTAAGTTCGCATGGTAGCGTACCCTACGAGCAGTACTTC
v_call: TRBV6-5; d_call: -; clone_size: -; j_call: TRBJ2-7; cdr3_aa: CASSYSRGARSEQYF; cdr3_nt: TGTGCCAGCAGTTACTCTCGGGGGGCTCGTAGCGAGCAGTACTTC
v_call: TRBV7-2; d_call: TRBD1; clone_size: -; j_call: TRBJ1-6; cdr3_aa: CASSPQGAENSPLHF; cdr3_nt: TGTGCCAGCAGCCCACAGGGGGCGGAGAATTCACCCCTCCACTTT
v_call: TRBV10-1; d_call: TRBD1; clone_size: large; j_call: TRBJ2-2; cdr3_aa: CATEDRGNTGELFF; cdr3_nt: TGCGCCACAGAGGACAGGGGAAACACCGGGGAGCTGTTTTTT
v_call: TRBV5-8; d_call: TRBD1; clone_size: once; j_call: TRBJ2-5; cdr3_aa: CASNKGQGGGAQETQYF; cdr3_nt: TGTGCCAGCAATAAGGGACAGGGAGGAGGGGCACAAGAGACCCAGTACTTC
v_call: TRBV19; d_call: TRBD1; clone_size: -; j_call: TRBJ1-6; cdr3_aa: CASSDRQGGNSPLHF; cdr3_nt: TGTGCCAGTAGTGACCGACAGGGGGGTAATTCACCCCTCCACTTT
v_call: TRBV27; d_call: TRBD2; clone_size: -; j_call: TRBJ2-3; cdr3_aa: CASKRGGGRDTQYF; cdr3_nt: TGTGCCAGCAAACGAGGCGGGGGTAGGGATACGCAGTATTTT
v_call: TRBV18; d_call: TRBD1; clone_size: -; j_call: TRBJ1-1; cdr3_aa: CASSPRTGGASTEAFF; cdr3_nt: TGTGCCAGCTCACCAAGGACAGGGGGCGCGAGTACTGAAGCTTTCTTT
v_call: TRBV5-4; d_call: -; clone_size: -; j_call: TRBJ2-7; cdr3_aa: CASSLARAPEEQYF; cdr3_nt: TGTGCCAGCAGCTTGGCCAGGGCCCCAGAGGAGCAGTACTTC
v_call: TRBV11-3; d_call: -; clone_size: -; j_call: TRBJ2-7; cdr3_aa: CASSALAPYEQYF; cdr3_nt: TGTGCCAGCAGCGCACTAGCACCCTACGAGCAGTACTTC
v_call: TRBV28; d_call: TRBD1; clone_size: -; j_call: TRBJ1-5; cdr3_aa: CASSLTGTGVGQPQHF; cdr3_nt: TGTGCCAGCAGTTTAACCGGGACAGGGGTAGGCCAGCCCCAGCATTTT
v_call: TRBV27; d_call: TRBD1; clone_size: -; j_call: TRBJ1-6; cdr3_aa: CASRKGQGNSPLHF; cdr3_nt: TGTGCCAGCAGGAAGGGACAGGGAAATTCACCCCTCCACTTT